One and the same sample provided the 12 T cell receptor beta chains below, sequenced in a study of CD8 T cells in ankylosing spondylitis. Each CDR3 protein gets one entry after TCRdb re-called the 5' RACE reads with MiXCR. The table includes about 350,000 distinct CDR3 sequences, approximately 22% detected once. The specimen sequenced was blood, either unsorted or a sorted T cell fraction (not recorded which). Every receptor here comes from a male donor with ankylosing spondylitis or in good health (not recorded which).

The chain carries TRBV2 and TRBJ2-3; no clear D. The CDR3 is 12 amino acids. Germline V lookup: CDR1 SNHLY, CDR2 FYNNEI. V was trimmed by 7 bases and J by 7 bases, leaving 12 bases between them. Here the CDR3 DNA reads TGTGCCAGCAACTTTAACGTTCATACGCAGTATTTT. Its protein product is CASNFNVHTQYF. Full variable domain (remainder filled in from reference TRBV2 and TRBJ2-3): EPEVTQTPSHQVTQMGQEVILRCVPISNHLYFYWYRQILGQKVEFLVSFYNNEISEKSEIFDDQFSVERPDGSNFTLKIRSTKLEDSAMYFCASNFNVHTQYFGPGTRLTVL.

The chain joins TRBV12-3 or TRBV12-4 to TRBJ2-7; D possibly corresponds to TRBD1 (6 bases). CDR3 size: 16 residues. The V and J ends lost 3 bases and 6 bases respectively, with 21 bases between them. CDR3 coding DNA: TGTGCCAGCAGTTTGCCTCCCCGACAGGTAGGGAGCGAGCAGTACTTC. Its protein is CASSLPPRQVGSEQYF.

The chain employs TRBV2 and TRBJ1-1, with a possible D match to TRBD1 (5 bases). From germline, CDR1 is SNHLY and CDR2 FYNNEI. The CDR3 loop spans 11 amino acids. Trimming left V 11 bases short and J 12 bases short, with 19 bases between. The CDR3 sequence is CAREMGGSTFF. CDR3 coding DNA: TGTGCCCGGGAAATGGGGGGGTCGACTTTCTTT.

The chain links TRBV27 to TRBJ1-1, with D tentatively TRBD1 (6 bases). This CDR3 contains 17 residues. V was trimmed by 6 bases and J by 1 base, leaving 21 bases between them. Germline-derived CDR1 and CDR2 are MNHEY and SMNVEV (reference sequence). The CDR3 loop is CASRTGTPEHKNTEAFF. The CDR3 DNA reads as TGTGCCAGCAGAACCGGGACACCGGAGCACAAGAACACTGAAGCTTTCTTT.

The chain combines TRBV12-3 or TRBV12-4 with TRBJ2-3; D might be TRBD2 (5 bases). V lost 6 bases to trimming and J lost 2 bases, with 12 bases between them. The CDR3 covers 14 residues. The DNA for the CDR3 is TGTGCCAGCAGGGGCGGAGGTGCCACAGATACGCAGTATTTT. It yields the protein CASRGGGATDTQYF.

This clonotype was detected only a few times. The chain uses TRBV12-3 or TRBV12-4 and TRBJ2-5; 8 nucleotides line up with TRBD1. This CDR3 region has 14 residues. The V segment lost 5 bases and the J segment 4 bases; nucleotides outside the gene matches: 6. The CDR3 is CASSPQGALETQYF. CDR3 nucleotide sequence: TGTGCCAGCAGTCCCCAGGGGGCCCTAGAGACCCAGTACTTC.

The J gene is TRBJ2-7, the V gene TRBV30; TRBD2 might be the D (6 bases). The germline V gene encodes CDR1 GTSNPN and CDR2 SVGIG (reference sequence). The V gene lost 4 bases and the J gene lost 3 bases, with 10 bases spanning the gap. CDR3 length: 12 residues. CDR3 nucleotide sequence: TGTGCCTGGATGGAGGGTCACTACGAGCAGTACTTC. Residues: CAWMEGHYEQYF.

V gene TRBV20-1 combines with J gene TRBJ2-3; D call uncertain. Deletions cut 6 bases from V and 3 bases from J, with 7 bases between. Germline V gene lookup returns CDR1 DFQATT and CDR2 SNEGSKA (reference sequence). This CDR3 comprises 11 residues. The CDR3 sequence: CSAPQTDTQYF. CDR3 bases: TGCAGTGCCCCTCAGACAGATACGCAGTATTTT.

The rearrangement uses TRBV5-1 and TRBJ1-1, with D perhaps TRBD1 (5 bases). V was cut by 2 bases and J by 5 bases, with 13 bases left in between. The CDR3 totals 14 residues. Germline V lookup: CDR1 SGHRS, CDR2 YFSETQ. Here the CDR3 DNA reads TGCGCCAGCAGCTTCCAGGGTCGAGGGACTGAAGCTTTCTTT. Translated: CASSFQGRGTEAFF. The full variable domain, with the rest looked up from reference TRBV5-1 and TRBJ1-1, is KAGVTQTPRYLIKTRGQQVTLSCSPISGHRSVSWYQQTPGQGLQFLFEYFSETQRNKGNFPGRFSGRQFSNSRSEMNVSTLELGDSALYLCASSFQGRGTEAFFGQGTRLTVV.

This clonotype was recorded only once. This chain joins TRBV7-9 and TRBJ2-5; the match to TRBD2 covers 7 bases. This CDR3 is 15 amino acids long. CDR1 is SEHNR and CDR2 is FQNEAQ in the germline V gene (reference sequence). V gave up 5 bases and J gave up 1 base; unmatched junction bases: 7. CDR3 in DNA: TGTGCCAGCAGCCAAGGACCTAGCGGCCAAGAGACCCAGTACTTC. Protein product: CASSQGPSGQETQYF.

This clonotype was seen a handful of times. V usage is TRBV11-2 and J usage is TRBJ2-1; D gene unclear. Trimming cost V 5 bases and J 6 bases, with 11 bases left between them. The length of the CDR3 is 13 residues. Germline CDR1 is SGHAT and CDR2 is FQNNGV. This chain's CDR3 is CASSRSLSNEQFF. The DNA of the CDR3 is TGTGCCAGCAGCCGCTCGTTAAGCAATGAGCAGTTCTTC.

The table lists this clonotype with a count of one. The chain recombines TRBV4-1 with TRBJ2-1, with D possibly being TRBD2 (6 bases). Germline V gives CDR1 MGHRA, CDR2 YSYEKL. The CDR3 totals 15 residues. V was cut by 1 base and J by 5 bases, with 12 bases left in between. This CDR3 reads CASSQAGLHDNEQFF. The CDR3 nucleotides read TGCGCCAGCAGCCAAGCGGGACTTCACGACAATGAGCAGTTCTTC.